This is a list of T cell receptor beta chains from one sample in a study of T cell responses to AZD1222 COVID-19 vaccine. Assay used: immunoSEQ multiplex PCR; TCRdb lists only in-frame clones, some missing. In the table there are approximately 80,000 clones, approximately 90% of which are singletons. Here the sequenced sample was peripheral blood, taken on day 0 of AZD1222 vaccination. These receptors were obtained from an adult in good health. The CDR3 runs from the conserved cysteine through the conserved F or W. Fields, in order: J gene, V gene, D gene, clone size, CDR3 protein, CDR3 DNA. D genes are given only for firm matches. Clone sizes are given selectively: once, few, many, or a class where the clone is expanded.

j_gene: TRBJ1-6; v_gene: TRBV27; d_gene: -; abundance: -; CDR3aa: CASSSSRKEGTLSFSYNSPLHF; CDR3nt: TGTGCCAGCAGTTCCTCACGGAAAGAAGGGACCCTTTCCTTCTCCTATAATTCACCCCTCCACTTT
j_gene: TRBJ2-1; v_gene: TRBV19; d_gene: -; abundance: -; CDR3aa: CASSRATYNEQFF; CDR3nt: TGTGCCAGTAGTCGGGCCACCTACAATGAGCAGTTCTTC
j_gene: TRBJ1-1; v_gene: TRBV18; d_gene: -; abundance: -; CDR3aa: CASPPNRDTEAFF; CDR3nt: TGTGCCAGCCCACCTAACAGGGACACTGAAGCTTTCTTT
j_gene: TRBJ2-3; v_gene: TRBV30; d_gene: TRBD1; abundance: few; CDR3aa: CAWSVGQGATDTQYF; CDR3nt: TGTGCCTGGAGTGTAGGACAGGGGGCGACAGATACGCAGTATTTT
j_gene: TRBJ2-7; v_gene: TRBV3-1/TRBV3-2; d_gene: -; abundance: -; CDR3aa: CASSRTVTYEQYF; CDR3nt: TGTGCCAGCAGCCGGACGGTAACCTACGAGCAGTACTTC
j_gene: TRBJ1-4; v_gene: TRBV18; d_gene: -; abundance: once; CDR3aa: CASSPSIEEKLFF; CDR3nt: TGTGCCAGCTCACCTTCGATCGAAGAAAAACTGTTTTTT
j_gene: TRBJ2-7; v_gene: TRBV28; d_gene: -; abundance: -; CDR3aa: CASSLWGTEQYF; CDR3nt: TGTGCCAGCAGTTTATGGGGGACTGAACAGTACTTC
j_gene: TRBJ1-4; v_gene: TRBV3-1/TRBV3-2; d_gene: -; abundance: -; CDR3aa: CASSPGRGQINEKLFF; CDR3nt: TGTGCCAGCAGCCCGGGCCGCGGTCAGATTAATGAAAAACTGTTTTTT
j_gene: TRBJ1-2; v_gene: TRBV28; d_gene: TRBD1; abundance: few; CDR3aa: CASSLRDRGRARSTF; CDR3nt: TGTGCCAGCAGTTTACGCGACAGGGGGCGCGCGAGAAGTACCTTC
j_gene: TRBJ1-2; v_gene: TRBV28; d_gene: TRBD1; abundance: -; CDR3aa: CASKATGAYYGYTF; CDR3nt: TGTGCCAGCAAAGCGACAGGGGCTTACTATGGCTACACCTTC
j_gene: TRBJ1-5; v_gene: TRBV5-6; d_gene: -; abundance: -; CDR3aa: CASSLGLRDQPQHF; CDR3nt: TGTGCCAGCAGCTTGGGACTCCGGGATCAGCCCCAGCATTTT
j_gene: TRBJ2-7; v_gene: TRBV6-2/TRBV6-3; d_gene: -; abundance: -; CDR3aa: CASSYSDRNDYEQYF; CDR3nt: TGTGCCAGCAGTTACTCCGACAGAAATGACTACGAGCAGTACTTC
j_gene: TRBJ1-1; v_gene: TRBV7-2; d_gene: -; abundance: -; CDR3aa: CASSLGNLNTEAFF; CDR3nt: TGTGCCAGCAGCTTAGGAAACTTGAACACTGAAGCTTTCTTT
j_gene: TRBJ1-6; v_gene: TRBV19; d_gene: TRBD1; abundance: once; CDR3aa: CASSKDRGPGSPLHF; CDR3nt: TGTGCCAGTAGCAAGGACAGGGGGCCCGGTTCACCCCTCCACTTT
j_gene: TRBJ2-7; v_gene: TRBV25-1; d_gene: TRBD2; abundance: -; CDR3aa: CASSGGGGNYEQYF; CDR3nt: TGTGCCAGCAGTGGCGGGGGAGGCAACTACGAGCAGTACTTC
j_gene: TRBJ1-5; v_gene: TRBV7-2; d_gene: -; abundance: -; CDR3aa: CASSLQGSNQPQHF; CDR3nt: TGTGCCAGCAGCTTACAGGGGAGCAATCAGCCCCAGCATTTT
j_gene: TRBJ2-7; v_gene: TRBV4-1; d_gene: TRBD1; abundance: -; CDR3aa: CASSQENRGHYEQYF; CDR3nt: TGCGCCAGCAGCCAAGAAAACAGGGGGCACTACGAGCAGTACTTC
j_gene: TRBJ1-2; v_gene: TRBV27; d_gene: -; abundance: -; CDR3aa: CASSSNLQGRAYGYTF; CDR3nt: TGTGCCAGCAGTTCCAATCTACAGGGACGCGCCTATGGCTACACCTTC
j_gene: TRBJ1-2; v_gene: TRBV20-1; d_gene: -; abundance: few; CDR3aa: CSASGESFGYGYTF; CDR3nt: TGCAGTGCTAGTGGCGAGTCGTTTGGGTATGGCTACACCTTC
j_gene: TRBJ2-7; v_gene: TRBV11-2; d_gene: TRBD1; abundance: -; CDR3aa: CASRGPGQGIGEQYF; CDR3nt: TGTGCCAGCAGGGGTCCGGGACAGGGTATCGGCGAGCAGTACTTC
j_gene: TRBJ2-1; v_gene: TRBV12-3/TRBV12-4; d_gene: -; abundance: once; CDR3aa: CASGPKLGNEQFF; CDR3nt: TGTGCCAGCGGCCCTAAGCTTGGGAATGAGCAGTTCTTC
j_gene: TRBJ1-2; v_gene: TRBV7-3; d_gene: -; abundance: -; CDR3aa: CASSLIRQTNFGYTF; CDR3nt: TGTGCCAGCAGCTTAATTCGACAGACTAACTTTGGCTACACCTTC
j_gene: TRBJ2-1; v_gene: TRBV5-8; d_gene: -; abundance: -; CDR3aa: CASGLVVGSVEQFF; CDR3nt: TGTGCCAGCGGGCTAGTCGTGGGGTCGGTTGAGCAGTTCTTC
j_gene: TRBJ1-2; v_gene: TRBV19; d_gene: TRBD1; abundance: -; CDR3aa: CASSIGTGIEYGYTF; CDR3nt: TGTGCCAGTAGTATAGGGACAGGGATTGAATATGGCTACACCTTC
j_gene: TRBJ1-1; v_gene: TRBV5-1; d_gene: -; abundance: -; CDR3aa: CASSSQSPHQGAFF; CDR3nt: TGCGCCAGCAGCTCACAGTCTCCGCACCAGGGAGCTTTCTTT
j_gene: TRBJ1-2; v_gene: TRBV19; d_gene: -; abundance: -; CDR3aa: CASLYRGTQGNGYTF; CDR3nt: TGTGCCAGTCTATACCGTGGGACCCAGGGGAATGGCTACACCTTC
j_gene: TRBJ2-2; v_gene: TRBV7-6; d_gene: -; abundance: few; CDR3aa: CASSAVPGELFF; CDR3nt: TGTGCCAGCAGCGCGGTCCCCGGGGAGCTGTTTTTT
j_gene: TRBJ2-7; v_gene: TRBV6-5; d_gene: TRBD1; abundance: -; CDR3aa: CASSFVRGMRHEQYF; CDR3nt: TGTGCCAGCAGTTTCGTCAGGGGGATGAGACACGAGCAGTACTTC
j_gene: TRBJ2-7; v_gene: TRBV7-9; d_gene: TRBD1; abundance: few; CDR3aa: CASSLATGKSSYEQYF; CDR3nt: TGTGCCAGCAGCTTAGCGACAGGGAAGAGCTCCTACGAGCAGTACTTC
j_gene: TRBJ2-1; v_gene: TRBV9; d_gene: TRBD2; abundance: -; CDR3aa: CASSAPTSGGSYNEQFF; CDR3nt: TGTGCCAGCAGCGCCCCCACTAGCGGGGGTTCCTACAATGAGCAGTTCTTC
j_gene: TRBJ1-3; v_gene: TRBV6-6; d_gene: -; abundance: -; CDR3aa: CASSPITRLTGNTIYF; CDR3nt: TGTGCCAGCAGCCCGATAACCCGATTAACTGGAAACACCATATATTTT
j_gene: TRBJ2-5; v_gene: TRBV21-1; d_gene: -; abundance: -; CDR3aa: CASSKKEGQFQRETQYF; CDR3nt: TGTGCCAGCAGCAAAAAGGAGGGACAGTTCCAGCGAGAGACCCAGTACTTC
j_gene: TRBJ2-5; v_gene: TRBV7-7; d_gene: -; abundance: -; CDR3aa: CASSLGGLGETQYF; CDR3nt: TGTGCTAGCAGCTTAGGGGGACTCGGGGAGACCCAGTACTTC
j_gene: TRBJ2-7; v_gene: TRBV7-3; d_gene: TRBD1; abundance: -; CDR3aa: CASSLSGTGDEQYF; CDR3nt: TGTGCCAGCAGCTTAAGTGGGACAGGGGACGAGCAGTACTTC
j_gene: TRBJ1-1; v_gene: TRBV20-1; d_gene: -; abundance: -; CDR3aa: CSAADMGAFF; CDR3nt: TGCAGTGCGGCGGATATGGGGGCTTTCTTT